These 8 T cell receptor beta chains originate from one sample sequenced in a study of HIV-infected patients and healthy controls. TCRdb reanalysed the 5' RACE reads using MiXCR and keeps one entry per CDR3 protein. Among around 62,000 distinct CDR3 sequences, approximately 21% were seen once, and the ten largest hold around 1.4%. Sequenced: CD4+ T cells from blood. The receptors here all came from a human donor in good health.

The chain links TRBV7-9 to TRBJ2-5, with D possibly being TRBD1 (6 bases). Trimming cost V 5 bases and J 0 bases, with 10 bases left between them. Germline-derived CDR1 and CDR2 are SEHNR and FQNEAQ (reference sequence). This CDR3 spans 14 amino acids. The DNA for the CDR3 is TGTGCCAGCAGCCCCGGACAGTACCAAGAGACCCAGTACTTC. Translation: CASSPGQYQETQYF.

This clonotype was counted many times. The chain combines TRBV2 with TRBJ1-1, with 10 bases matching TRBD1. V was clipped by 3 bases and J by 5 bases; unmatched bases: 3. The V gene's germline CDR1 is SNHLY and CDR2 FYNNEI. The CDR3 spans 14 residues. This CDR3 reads CASSDRTGGTEAFF. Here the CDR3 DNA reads TGTGCCAGCAGTGACCGGACAGGGGGGACTGAAGCTTTCTTT.

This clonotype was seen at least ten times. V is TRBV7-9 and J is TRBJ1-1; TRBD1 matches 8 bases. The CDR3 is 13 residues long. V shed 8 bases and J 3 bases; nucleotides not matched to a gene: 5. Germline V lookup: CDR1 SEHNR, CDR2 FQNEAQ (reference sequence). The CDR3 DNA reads TGTGCCAGCGCCGGACAGGGTGACACTGAAGCTTTCTTT. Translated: CASAGQGDTEAFF.

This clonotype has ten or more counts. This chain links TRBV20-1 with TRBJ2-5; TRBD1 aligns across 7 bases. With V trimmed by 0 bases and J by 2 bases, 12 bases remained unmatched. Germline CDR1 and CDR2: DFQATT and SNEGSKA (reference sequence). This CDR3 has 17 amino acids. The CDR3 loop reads CSARDSGGAGPQETQYF. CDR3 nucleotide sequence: TGCAGTGCTAGAGACTCAGGGGGAGCCGGGCCACAAGAGACCCAGTACTTC.

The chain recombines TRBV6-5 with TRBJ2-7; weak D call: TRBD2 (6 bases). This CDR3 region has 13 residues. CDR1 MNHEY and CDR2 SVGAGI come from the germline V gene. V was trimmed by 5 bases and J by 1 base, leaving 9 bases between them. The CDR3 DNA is TGTGCCAGCAGTCCTGGGAGGTCCTACGAGCAGTACTTC. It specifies CASSPGRSYEQYF.

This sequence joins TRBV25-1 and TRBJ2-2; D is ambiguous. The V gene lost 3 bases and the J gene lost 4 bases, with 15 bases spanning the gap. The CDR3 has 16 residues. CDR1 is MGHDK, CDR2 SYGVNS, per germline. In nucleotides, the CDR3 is TGTGCCAGCAGTGAGTCTAAGGTCTGGCCCACCGGGGAGCTGTTTTTT. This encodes CASSESKVWPTGELFF.

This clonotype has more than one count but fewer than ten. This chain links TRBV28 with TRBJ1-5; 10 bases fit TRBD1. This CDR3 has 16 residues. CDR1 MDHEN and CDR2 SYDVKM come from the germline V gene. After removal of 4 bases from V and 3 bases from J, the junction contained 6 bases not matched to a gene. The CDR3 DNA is TGTGCCAGCAGTTCCACGGACAGGGGGAACAATCAGCCCCAGCATTTT. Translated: CASSSTDRGNNQPQHF.

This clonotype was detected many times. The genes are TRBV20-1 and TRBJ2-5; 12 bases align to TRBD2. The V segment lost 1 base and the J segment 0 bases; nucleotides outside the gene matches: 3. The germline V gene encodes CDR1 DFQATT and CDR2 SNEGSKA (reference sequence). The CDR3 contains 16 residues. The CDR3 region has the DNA TGCAGTGCTAGAGGTACTAGCGGGAGGCACCAAGAGACCCAGTACTTC. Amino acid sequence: CSARGTSGRHQETQYF.